A selection of T cell receptor beta chains follows, all from one sample in a study of shared clonotypes between healthy human individuals. This table comes from immunoSEQ multiplex PCR, and its TCRdb copy is limited to in-frame clones, with some not included. The profile shows under 650,000 clones, almost 97% of them singletons. Sequencing was done on a sample of naive CD4+ T cells sorted from blood. The receptors originated from a woman aged 30 to 39 in good health. Each CDR3 is given with its conserved first and last residue. Fields, in order: D gene, J gene, clone size, V gene, CDR3 protein, CDR3 DNA. A D gene is named only where the DNA matches it firmly. Size values are once, few and many counts, or a class for expanded clones, and some rows have none.

- | TRBJ2-1 | - | TRBV27 | CASSQYRDPLGDEQFF | TGTGCCAGCAGTCAATACCGGGACCCCCTCGGCGATGAGCAGTTCTTC
TRBD1 | TRBJ1-5 | - | TRBV28 | CASASQGASQPQHF | TGTGCCTCAGCATCACAGGGGGCGTCTCAGCCCCAGCATTTT
TRBD2 | TRBJ2-1 | - | TRBV10-3 | CAISDSPNLAGVSNEQFF | TGTGCCATCAGTGACTCACCCAATCTAGCGGGAGTTTCGAATGAGCAGTTCTTC
- | TRBJ2-6 | - | TRBV19 | CASSIEGTGANVLTF | TGTGCCAGTAGTATCGAGGGAACTGGGGCCAACGTCCTGACTTTC
- | TRBJ2-2 | - | TRBV5-1 | CASSVIRDTGELFF | TGCGCCAGCAGCGTGATCAGGGACACCGGGGAGCTGTTTTTT
TRBD1 | TRBJ2-5 | - | TRBV6-5 | CASGDRGLGTQYF | TGTGCCAGCGGGGACAGGGGGCTGGGGACCCAGTACTTC
- | TRBJ2-1 | - | TRBV20-1 | CSASQQVYQFF | TGCAGTGCTAGTCAACAGGTGTATCAGTTCTTC
- | TRBJ2-2 | once | TRBV19 | CASFRADTGELFF | TGTGCCAGTTTTCGGGCGGACACCGGGGAGCTGTTTTTT
- | TRBJ2-2 | - | TRBV14 | CASSPGASGELFF | TGTGCCAGCAGCCCGGGGGCGTCCGGGGAGCTGTTTTTT
TRBD2 | TRBJ2-7 | - | TRBV18 | CASSVASGYEQYF | TGTGCCAGCTCAGTGGCTAGCGGTTACGAGCAGTACTTC
TRBD1 | TRBJ1-2 | - | TRBV19 | CASSPRQGGGYTF | TGTGCCAGTAGTCCCAGACAGGGAGGCGGCTACACCTTC
- | TRBJ1-1 | - | TRBV7-2 | CASTKGGLNTEAFF | TGTGCCAGCACCAAGGGGGGCCTTAACACTGAAGCTTTCTTT
- | TRBJ1-3 | - | TRBV7-2 | CASSLVWAWGNTIYF | TGTGCCAGCAGCTTGGTTTGGGCCTGGGGAAACACCATATATTTT
- | TRBJ1-5 | - | TRBV25-1 | CASSVRGIQPQHF | TGTGCCAGCAGTGTGAGGGGGATTCAGCCCCAGCATTTT
- | TRBJ1-2 | - | TRBV4-1 | CASSQDPGTQLFMGYGYTF | TGCGCCAGCAGCCAAGACCCCGGGACACAACTATTCATGGGCTATGGCTACACCTTC
- | TRBJ2-7 | - | TRBV28 | CASSLDGSYEQYF | TGTGCCAGCAGTTTAGACGGGAGTTACGAGCAGTACTTC
TRBD2 | TRBJ2-7 | - | TRBV28 | CASSETSAIHYEQYF | TGTGCCAGCAGTGAGACTAGCGCGATTCACTACGAGCAGTACTTC
- | TRBJ1-5 | few | TRBV19 | CASSQGGRSNQPQHF | TGTGCCAGTAGTCAAGGGGGGAGAAGCAATCAGCCCCAGCATTTT
- | TRBJ2-7 | - | TRBV29-1 | CSVIGGPYPYEQYF | TGCAGCGTTATCGGGGGGCCATATCCCTACGAGCAGTACTTC
TRBD1 | TRBJ2-3 | - | TRBV19 | CASTRTGGAGRTDTQYF | TGTGCCAGTACGAGGACAGGGGGCGCAGGTCGCACAGATACGCAGTATTTT
TRBD1 | TRBJ2-1 | - | TRBV6-1 | CASSEGLLGTGSYNEQFF | TGTGCCAGCAGTGAAGGATTATTGGGGACAGGGTCCTACAATGAGCAGTTCTTC
- | TRBJ2-1 | once | TRBV10-1 | CASGARGTNEQFF | TGCGCCAGCGGAGCTCGGGGAACGAATGAGCAGTTCTTC
TRBD2 | TRBJ2-6 | - | TRBV7-8 | CASSFAGAGANVLTF | TGTGCCAGCAGCTTCGCGGGGGCTGGGGCCAACGTCCTGACTTTC
TRBD2 | TRBJ2-1 | - | TRBV18 | CASSSLPGLASNEQFF | TGTGCCAGCTCATCCCTGCCGGGACTAGCGTCCAATGAGCAGTTCTTC
TRBD1 | TRBJ1-3 | - | TRBV7-9 | CASSLDRGSGNTIYF | TGTGCCAGCAGCCTCGACAGGGGCTCTGGAAACACCATATATTTT
- | TRBJ1-4 | - | TRBV12-2 | CASRLPQTNEKLFF | TGTGCAAGTCGCTTACCTCAAACTAATGAAAAACTGTTTTTT
TRBD2 | TRBJ2-1 | - | TRBV5-1 | CASSLASLSGGIRYNEQFF | TGCGCCAGCAGCTTGGCCAGCCTTTCGGGAGGGATCCGCTACAATGAGCAGTTCTTC